Detailed here is one T cell receptor beta chain. This specimen belongs to a study of shared clonotypes between healthy human individuals. Germline trimming cut 4 bases from V and 12 bases from J; bases unmatched to any gene: 19. CDR1 MNHEY and CDR2 SMNVEV come from the germline V gene (reference sequence). This CDR3 is built from 17 residues. Replicate PCRs from sorted subsets contained around 190 ng DNA, which is roughly 30,000 T cell genomes. Methods used by the authors: Junction-only immunoSEQ data arrived without quality scores, meaning filtering differed. This table comes from immunoSEQ multiplex PCR, and its TCRdb copy is limited to in-frame clones, with some not included. D and trimming were read from the DNA, whereas the V and J calls and clone size are those reported in that table. The sample consists of 800,000 to 1,200,000 clones, about 84% of them appearing once.

This clonotype was sampled from a man younger than 30 in good health. Some clones in this sample may be carry-over from other donors' samples. The chain recombines TRBV27 with TRBJ2-1, with TRBD2 matching over 9 bases. Source material: memory CD4+ T cells from PBMCs. The subset was: CD45RA-negative fraction. The CDR3 reads CASSSPLSGSAGDGQFF. CDR3 sequence (DNA): TGTGCCAGCAGTTCCCCCCTTAGCGGGAGTGCCGGAGACGGGCAGTTCTTC.